Presented here are 28 T cell receptor beta chains from one specimen sequenced in a study of blood T cells in healthy people across ages. A sample-barcoded 5' primer and a J-beta primer mix were used in a second PCR of roughly 6 to 11 cycles. TCRdb re-called the 5' RACE reads through MiXCR, storing one row per CDR3 protein. This table has about a million distinct CDR3 sequences, about 53% appearing once. Sequencing was performed on blood. The source of these receptors is a woman aged 60-70 years in good health.

The chain combines TRBV5-5 with TRBJ2-7; a possible D gene is TRBD2 (6 bases). Germline V gives CDR1 SGHKS, CDR2 YYEKEE (reference sequence). The CDR3 extends over 13 amino acids. Trimming pared 4 bases from V and 6 bases from J, leaving 14 bases between. CDR3 in DNA: TGTGCCAGCAGCGCGGGACTTAGGGGCGAGCAGTACTTC. Encoded protein: CASSAGLRGEQYF.

The chain carries TRBV12-5 and TRBJ1-2; 10 bases agree with TRBD1. The germline V gene has CDR1 LGHNT and CDR2 FRNRAP. The CDR3 extends over 16 amino acids. V lost 2 bases to trimming and J lost 7 bases; unmatched junction nucleotides: 10. The CDR3 nucleotides are TGTGCTAGTGGTTTGAATACCGGGACAGGGGTCGGTGGCTACACCTTC. Translated, it gives CASGLNTGTGVGGYTF. The whole variable domain, remainder taken from reference TRBV12-5 and TRBJ1-2, is DARVTQTPRHKVTEMGQEVTMRCQPILGHNTVFWYRQTMMQGLELLAYFRNRAPLDDSGMPKDRFSAEMPDATLATLKIQPSEPRDSAVYFCASGLNTGTGVGGYTFGSGTRLTVV.

This sequence joins TRBV3-1 and TRBJ1-4; D gene uncertain. This CDR3 has 13 residues. Trimming removed 2 bases from V and 7 bases from J, with 8 bases in between. Germline loops: CDR1 LGHDT, CDR2 YNNKEL (reference sequence). CDR3 amino acids: CASSQLGSEKLFF. The CDR3 DNA follows: TGTGCCAGCAGCCAACTGGGAAGTGAAAAACTGTTTTTT.

This clonotype was seen more than once but under ten times. The V gene is TRBV20-1, the J gene TRBJ2-5, with TRBD2 matching over 11 bases. Germline CDR1 and CDR2: DFQATT and SNEGSKA (reference sequence). J gave up 5 bases and V 4 bases, and 3 bases lay outside the gene matches. The CDR3 loop spans 13 amino acids. CDR3 coding DNA: TGCAGTGCTAAACTAGCGGGAGTTGAGACCCAGTACTTC. Translated: CSAKLAGVETQYF.

The gene calls are TRBV12-3 or TRBV12-4 and TRBJ2-3, with a tentative D call TRBD2 (7 bases). The CDR3 spans 12 residues. V shed 5 bases and J shed 7 bases, with 10 bases lying between them. The CDR3 DNA sequence: TGTGCCAGCAGTGCGGGGGCCTATACGCAGTATTTT. This gives the protein CASSAGAYTQYF.

This clonotype was seen more than once but under ten times. The chain recombines TRBV12-3 or TRBV12-4 with TRBJ1-2; 7 nucleotides align to TRBD1. This CDR3 comprises 15 residues. The junction had 9 bases not matched to a gene; V was cut back by 6 bases and J by 2 bases. The CDR3 DNA reads TGTGCCAGCAGCCAGACGCCGACAGGGAACTATGGCTACACCTTC. Its translation is CASSQTPTGNYGYTF.

This clonotype was recorded a few times. This chain links TRBV20-1 with TRBJ2-7, with 8 bases identical to TRBD1. The CDR3 spans 14 residues. Germline values: CDR1 DFQATT, CDR2 SNEGSKA (reference sequence). The V gene end was trimmed by 1 base and the J gene end by 7 bases; junction bases not matched to a gene: 9. This CDR3 is CSARVGRGPHEQYF. The DNA of the CDR3 is TGCAGTGCTAGAGTGGGCAGGGGGCCGCATGAGCAGTACTTC.

This clonotype was observed a handful of times. The rearrangement joins TRBV29-1 to TRBJ2-1; D not certain. The CDR3 is 14 residues long. The germline V gene encodes CDR1 SQVTM and CDR2 ANQGSEA. Trimming stripped 2 bases from V and 5 bases from J, with 13 bases between. DNA of the CDR3: TGCAGCGTTGAATTGGCAGTAGTTAACAATGAGCAGTTCTTC. This gives the protein CSVELAVVNNEQFF.

The CDR3 region has the DNA TGTGCCAGCAGTTTAGTGGGTGGGGCCAACGTCCTGACTTTC. The encoded protein is CASSLVGGANVLTF. This chain links TRBV27 with TRBJ2-6, with no clear D. V was cut by 2 bases and J by 3 bases, with 5 bases left in between. CDR3 length: 14 residues. CDR1 and CDR2 (germline): MNHEY, SMNVEV (reference sequence).

This clonotype was counted at least ten times. The chain recombines TRBV7-2 with TRBJ2-5; 7 bases align to TRBD1. This CDR3 is 15 amino acids long. V trimming: 5 bases; J trimming: 2 bases; junction bases outside the gene matches: 8. Germline lookup yields CDR1 SGHTA and CDR2 FQGNSA. The CDR3 DNA sequence: TGTGCCAGCAGCGAGATCGGGACAGTTCAAGAGACCCAGTACTTC. Translating gives CASSEIGTVQETQYF.

The rearrangement links TRBV5-1 to TRBJ2-3; TRBD1 matches at 8 bases. After removal of 4 bases from V and 4 bases from J, the junction contained 5 bases not matched to a gene. Germline V lookup: CDR1 SGHRS, CDR2 YFSETQ. The CDR3 runs 14 residues. The chain's CDR3 is CASSQGQGSDTQYF. The CDR3 nucleotides are TGCGCCAGCAGCCAAGGACAGGGTTCAGATACGCAGTATTTT. The full variable domain, completed using reference TRBV5-1 and TRBJ2-3, is KAGVTQTPRYLIKTRGQQVTLSCSPISGHRSVSWYQQTPGQGLQFLFEYFSETQRNKGNFPGRFSGRQFSNSRSEMNVSTLELGDSALYLCASSQGQGSDTQYFGPGTRLTVL.

The chain combines TRBV7-2 with TRBJ2-7; no definite D call. Near its end, the DNA agrees better with TRBJ2-5, so the J call may be wrong. CDR1 SGHTA and CDR2 FQGNSA come from the germline V gene. CDR3 length: 13 amino acids. CDR3 nucleotide sequence: TGTGCCAGCAGCGCCACTAACCAAGAGACCCAGTACTTC. Amino acid sequence: CASSATNQETQYF.

The chain is built from TRBV7-2 and TRBJ2-7; 7 bases map to TRBD2. The V segment lost 3 bases and the J segment 7 bases; nucleotides outside the gene matches: 9. CDR3 length equals 14 residues. CDR1 is SGHTA, CDR2 FQGNSA, per germline. The CDR3 protein is CASSFRDYLLEQYF. In DNA form, the CDR3 reads TGTGCCAGCAGCTTCCGGGACTACCTTCTGGAGCAGTACTTC.

J is TRBJ2-3 and V is TRBV7-9, with D hard to call. CDR3 length: 14 amino acids. Trimming took 5 bases from V and 4 from J, leaving 13 bases between them. In germline, CDR1 is SEHNR, CDR2 FQNEAQ (reference sequence). The CDR3 sequence is CASSTSGLADTQYF. The CDR3 coding sequence is TGTGCCAGCAGCACTTCCGGCCTAGCAGATACGCAGTATTTT.

This clonotype was observed a few times. The chain uses TRBV29-1 and TRBJ2-1, with a possible D match to TRBD1 (6 bases). V was pared by 7 bases and J by 3 bases, with 13 bases between. CDR1 and CDR2 from the germline V gene are SQVTM and ANQGSEA. There are 13 residues in the CDR3. Here the CDR3 DNA reads TGCAGCGGCGTAGGGACACTCTACAATGAGCAGTTCTTC. Translating it yields CSGVGTLYNEQFF.

This chain links TRBV3-1 with TRBJ2-1; D gene ambiguous. The ends were cut back, 1 base at V and 15 bases at J, with 10 bases in the middle. The CDR3 has 11 amino acids. Germline CDR1 LGHDT, CDR2 YNNKEL (reference sequence). The CDR3 sequence is CASSQATHSFF. The DNA of the CDR3 is TGTGCCAGCAGCCAAGCGACCCATTCGTTCTTC.

This clonotype was counted a single time. This sequence joins TRBV3-1 and TRBJ2-2; 8 bases map to TRBD2. Losses at the gene ends were 0 bases for V and 1 base for J; bases not matched to a gene: 7. The CDR3 has 18 amino acids. The germline CDR1 and CDR2 sequences are LGHDT and YNNKEL (reference sequence). The CDR3 bases are TGTGCCAGCAGCCAAGAGGTGCTAGCGGGTTTGAACACCGGGGAGCTGTTTTTT. Its translation: CASSQEVLAGLNTGELFF.

The V gene is TRBV7-2, the J gene TRBJ2-5; 7 bases map to TRBD1. V gave up 1 base and J gave up 2 bases; unmatched junction bases: 4. The germline gives CDR1 SGHTA, CDR2 FQGNSA. The CDR3 contains 15 residues. The CDR3: CASSLGPGQQETQYF. The CDR3 nucleotides are TGTGCCAGCAGCTTAGGGCCGGGACAGCAAGAGACCCAGTACTTC.

The table lists this clonotype with a few counts. The chain recombines TRBV7-2 with TRBJ2-5, with 7 nucleotides matching TRBD2. The ends lost 5 bases at V and 5 bases at J; junction bases unmatched: 8. The CDR3 runs to 14 residues. The V gene's germline CDR1 is SGHTA and CDR2 FQGNSA. CDR3 region: CASSPQTSRETQYF. The CDR3 nucleotides read TGTGCCAGCAGCCCGCAGACTAGCAGGGAGACCCAGTACTTC.

The chain's CDR3 is CSARERTSGYNEQFF. CDR3 bases: TGCAGTGCTAGAGAAAGAACTAGCGGTTACAATGAGCAGTTCTTC. The rearrangement links TRBV20-1 to TRBJ2-1, with TRBD2 matching over 8 bases. Looked up from germline, CDR1 is DFQATT and CDR2 is SNEGSKA (reference sequence). Trimming at V came to 0 bases and at J to 4 bases, leaving 5 bases not matched to a gene. CDR3 length: 15 residues.

In this sample, this clonotype turned up a few times. The chain employs TRBV28 and TRBJ2-7; TRBD2 is a possible D gene (6 bases). CDR1 MDHEN and CDR2 SYDVKM come from the germline V gene. The CDR3 totals 17 residues. The germline V and J ends were trimmed by 2 bases and 4 bases, with 21 bases remaining between them. The CDR3 bases are TGTGCCAGCAGTTTAATCGGCTCGACTAGGAGAGCTTACGAGCAGTACTTC. Protein sequence: CASSLIGSTRRAYEQYF.

The chain carries TRBV28 and TRBJ2-4, with a tentative D call TRBD1 (5 bases). The ends were cut back, 8 bases at V and 1 base at J, with 12 bases in the middle. CDR1 is MDHEN and CDR2 is SYDVKM in the germline V gene. This CDR3 comprises 14 residues. The CDR3 nucleotides are TGTGCCAGCGACAGTTCCTGGGCCAAAAACATTCAGTACTTC. Translation: CASDSSWAKNIQYF.

Many counts were recorded for this clonotype. This chain uses TRBV10-3 with TRBJ2-3; 9 nucleotides align to TRBD2. The CDR3 runs 15 residues. With V trimmed by 8 bases and J by 3 bases, 9 bases remained unmatched. Germline loops: CDR1 ENHRY, CDR2 SYGVKD. The CDR3 is CAIWGGLAKTDTQYF. The CDR3 DNA sequence: TGTGCCATCTGGGGGGGACTAGCCAAGACAGATACGCAGTATTTT.

This rearrangement joins TRBV5-5 to TRBJ2-4, with TRBD2 matching over 8 bases. After removal of 3 bases from V and 3 bases from J, the junction contained 17 bases not matched to a gene. The germline V gene encodes CDR1 SGHKS and CDR2 YYEKEE (reference sequence). The CDR3 spans 19 residues. The CDR3 loop reads CASSYREGGGDLVKNIQYF. The CDR3 DNA sequence: TGTGCCAGCAGCTACCGGGAGGGGGGCGGAGACCTAGTCAAAAACATTCAGTACTTC.

A few counts support this clonotype. The V gene is TRBV27, the J gene TRBJ2-7; no firm D call. Per the germline V gene, CDR1 is MNHEY and CDR2 is SMNVEV (reference sequence). The CDR3 extends over 15 amino acids. The V and J ends lost 2 bases and 0 bases respectively, with 11 bases between them. The CDR3 region is CASSLGLESSYEQYF. The CDR3 DNA reads as TGTGCCAGCAGTTTAGGGCTGGAGAGCTCCTACGAGCAGTACTTC.

This clonotype was recorded a few times. The chain couples TRBV7-9 to TRBJ2-7; 7 positions match TRBD2. The CDR3 extends over 15 amino acids. J lost 5 bases, V lost 5 bases, and 12 bases had no gene match. The germline V gene encodes CDR1 SEHNR and CDR2 FQNEAQ (reference sequence). The DNA of the CDR3 is TGTGCCAGCAGCCCACGACTAGCCCGAAGTCACGAGCAGTACTTC. It is translated as CASSPRLARSHEQYF.

This clonotype was detected only a few times. The CDR3 region has the DNA TGCAGCGTTGTTGAGCGCAGCTCCTACAATGAGCAGTTCTTC. Translated, it gives CSVVERSSYNEQFF. V usage is TRBV29-1 and J usage is TRBJ2-1, with no clear D. Germline CDR1 is SQVTM and CDR2 is ANQGSEA. V lost 4 bases, J lost 0 bases, and 10 bases lay in between. This CDR3 has 14 residues.

This clonotype was detected only once. The chain couples TRBV18 to TRBJ2-6; 7 bases fit TRBD1. V dropped 5 bases and J dropped 0; count of bases not matched to a gene: 13. This CDR3 has 19 residues. Germline CDR1 reads KGHSH; CDR2 reads LQKENI. The CDR3 here is CASSSRQGDVGSGANVLTF. As DNA, the CDR3 is TGTGCCAGCTCATCAAGACAGGGTGACGTCGGCTCTGGGGCCAACGTCCTGACTTTC.